The 22 T cell receptor beta chains in this list originate from one sample, sequenced in a study of T-cell reconstitution after alpha-beta-depleted transplantation in children. Unique molecular identifiers tagged the TCRbeta library. Via MiXCR, TCRdb re-called the PCR reads, giving one row per CDR3 protein. This table has 150,000 to 250,000 distinct CDR3 sequences, 6.3% appearing once. This sample comprised PBMCs, obtained before TCRalphabeta/CD19-depleted stem cell transplant. All receptors come from a girl less than two years old with combined immunodeficiency, due to receive a stem cell transplant.

This clonotype showed up many times. The J gene is TRBJ2-5, the V gene TRBV4-1, with D possibly called TRBD1 or TRBD2 (6 bases each). The CDR3 sequence is 15 residues long. Trimming pared 0 bases from V and 4 bases from J, leaving 12 bases between. Looked up from germline, CDR1 is MGHRA and CDR2 is YSYEKL. The chain's CDR3 is CASSQDLGGAETQYF. The CDR3 DNA reads as TGCGCCAGCAGCCAAGATCTGGGGGGCGCAGAGACCCAGTACTTC.

This clonotype occurred many times. The CDR3 DNA follows: TGTGCCAGCAGCTTAGTCTATGAAGGACTAGCCGTTGGGCATGAGCAGTTCTTC. Translation gives CASSLVYEGLAVGHEQFF. V gene TRBV21-1 combines with J gene TRBJ2-1; the listed D gene, TRBD2, was not tested against the DNA. TRBV21-1 is recorded as a pseudogene. This CDR3 comprises 18 residues.

This clonotype was detected many times. The rearrangement links TRBV3-1 to TRBJ2-1, with 11 positions matching TRBD2. Germline CDR1 LGHDT, CDR2 YNNKEL (reference sequence). This CDR3 has 14 amino acids. The V gene end was trimmed by 8 bases and the J gene end by 10 bases; junction bases not matched to a gene: 10. CDR3: CASGIAGGKVEQFF. The CDR3 DNA reads as TGTGCCAGCGGTATAGCGGGGGGGAAAGTGGAGCAGTTCTTC.

About this clonotype: A much more abundant neighbour one base away suggests this may be a read error. The chain uses TRBV12-3 or TRBV12-4 and TRBJ2-1; D gene ambiguous. This CDR3 has 13 amino acids. CDR3 loop: CASRLGGVNEQFF. CDR3 bases: TGTGCCAGCAGGTTAGGTGGGGTAAATGAGCAGTTCTTC.

This clonotype appeared many times. The rearrangement uses TRBV12-3 or TRBV12-4 and TRBJ2-7; TRBD1 agrees at 7 bases. The V and J ends lost 6 bases and 6 bases, in that order; junction bases with no gene match: 5. The CDR3 covers 12 residues. The CDR3 DNA reads as TGTGCCAGCAGCTACCACAGGGGCGAGCAGTACTTC. It codes for CASSYHRGEQYF.

Turning to this clonotype: It may be a read error: a sequence one base away is much more abundant. This chain connects TRBV20-1 to TRBJ1-2, with D hard to call. Per the germline V gene, CDR1 is DFQATT and CDR2 is SNEGSKA (reference sequence). Deletions cut 7 bases from V and 8 bases from J, with 17 bases between. The CDR3 spans 12 residues. This CDR3 is CSDARDSMGYTF. In DNA form, the CDR3 reads TGCAGTGACGCCCGGGATAGTATGGGCTACACCTTC.

This rearrangement joins TRBV20-1 to TRBJ2-7, with TRBD1 matching 8 bases. V trimming: 0 bases; J trimming: 3 bases; junction bases outside the gene matches: 7. CDR3 size: 15 residues. Germline loops: CDR1 DFQATT, CDR2 SNEGSKA (reference sequence). The chain's CDR3 is CSARDLGQGHYEQYF. The CDR3 DNA reads as TGCAGTGCTAGAGATCTAGGACAGGGTCACTACGAGCAGTACTTC.

Ten or more counts support this clonotype. The rearrangement joins TRBV4-3 to TRBJ2-1; D is ambiguous. Germline CDR1 LGHNA, CDR2 YSLEER. The ends were cut back, 0 bases at V and 0 bases at J, with 15 bases in the middle. The CDR3 length is 18 residues. The CDR3 spells CASSQDIGRTSSYNEQFF. DNA for the CDR3: TGCGCCAGCAGCCAAGATATCGGTCGGACGAGCTCCTACAATGAGCAGTTCTTC.

This clonotype was seen ten or more times. The chain links TRBV7-3 to TRBJ2-2, with a weak D call TRBD1 (6 bases). The length of the CDR3 is 15 residues. The germline V and J ends were trimmed by 3 bases and 7 bases, with 15 bases remaining between them. Germline V gene lookup returns CDR1 SGHTA and CDR2 FQGTGA. CDR3 coding DNA: TGTGCCAGCAGCTTCCAGGGGAACGTGGGCGGGGAGCTGTTTTTT. As protein: CASSFQGNVGGELFF.

This clonotype was picked up many times. The CDR3 spells CASSLLAGGLYNEQFF. Here the CDR3 DNA reads TGCGCCAGCAGCCTGCTAGCGGGGGGATTATACAATGAGCAGTTCTTC. V is TRBV4-3 and J is TRBJ2-1; 11 bases match TRBD2. Per germline, CDR1 LGHNA and CDR2 YSLEER. There are 16 residues in the CDR3. V lost 4 bases and J lost 4; bases outside the gene matches: 6.

This clonotype was seen many times. The chain recombines TRBV3-1 with TRBJ2-7; weak D call: TRBD1 (7 bases). This CDR3 contains 14 residues. V gave up 6 bases and J gave up 2 bases, with 14 bases separating them. Germline CDR1 LGHDT, CDR2 YNNKEL (reference sequence). CDR3 sequence: CASSRGTATYEQYF. The CDR3 nucleotides read TGTGCCAGCAGTCGCGGGACAGCTACCTACGAGCAGTACTTC.

This clonotype was counted at least ten times. This rearrangement joins TRBV24-1 to TRBJ2-7; 8 bases line up with TRBD1. J was trimmed by 0 bases and V by 5 bases; bases with no gene match: 5. There are 15 residues in the CDR3. Looked up from germline, CDR1 is KGHDR and CDR2 is SFDVKD. In nucleotides, the CDR3 is TGTGCCACCAGTGTGGGGACAGGTAGCTCCTACGAGCAGTACTTC. Translated, it gives CATSVGTGSSYEQYF.

This clonotype has ten or more counts. The rearrangement joins TRBV12-3 or TRBV12-4 to TRBJ2-1, with D possibly being TRBD2 (6 bases). The V gene lost 0 bases and the J gene lost 6 bases, with 6 bases spanning the gap. The CDR3 totals 13 residues. CDR3 sequence (DNA): TGTGCCAGCAGTTTAGCGGGGGGCAATGAGCAGTTCTTC. As protein: CASSLAGGNEQFF.

This clonotype has more than one count but fewer than ten. The rearrangement links TRBV27 to TRBJ2-1; 8 nucleotides agree with TRBD2. Trimming removed 7 bases from V and 0 bases from J; junction bases left unmatched: 14. The germline gives CDR1 MNHEY, CDR2 SMNVEV (reference sequence). The CDR3 covers 18 residues. CDR3 bases: TGTGCCAGCACCTCCGGGACTAGTAGATTGTCCTCCTACAATGAGCAGTTCTTC. Translating gives CASTSGTSRLSSYNEQFF.

CDR3 in amino acids: CASSLGPGLADVNEQFF. CDR3 coding DNA: TGTGCCAGCAGCTTGGGCCCGGGACTAGCGGACGTCAATGAGCAGTTCTTC. This chain uses TRBV5-6 with TRBJ2-1, with TRBD2 identical over 11 bases. The V segment lost 0 bases and the J segment 6 bases; nucleotides outside the gene matches: 8. The V gene's germline CDR1 is SGHDT and CDR2 YYEEEE. This CDR3 has 17 residues.

Many counts were recorded for this clonotype. This chain uses TRBV12-3 or TRBV12-4 with TRBJ2-6; D gene unclear. Deletions cut 8 bases from V and 0 bases from J, with 2 bases between. CDR3 length: 12 residues. The CDR3 DNA reads TGTGCCAGCGGCTCTGGGGCCAACGTCCTGACTTTC. This translates into CASGSGANVLTF.

A few counts support this clonotype. The chain is built from TRBV18 and TRBJ1-2; no reliable D call. Trimming stripped 1 base from V and 4 bases from J, with 7 bases between. CDR1 and CDR2 (germline): KGHSH, LQKENI. The CDR3 is made up of 13 amino acids. The CDR3 DNA follows: TGTGCCAGCTCACCACTGGAACCCTATGGCTACACCTTC. It translates to CASSPLEPYGYTF.

There are many counts of this clonotype. This chain uses TRBV11-2 with TRBJ2-2, with TRBD2 identical over 9 bases. Germline V gene data show CDR1 as SGHAT and CDR2 as FQNNGV. The V gene end was trimmed by 5 bases and the J gene end by 7 bases; junction bases not matched to a gene: 14. The CDR3 length is 17 residues. This CDR3 is CASSPGVAGVFFGELFF. CDR3 DNA sequence: TGTGCCAGCAGCCCCGGGGTAGCGGGAGTATTTTTCGGGGAGCTGTTTTTT.

The chain couples TRBV3-1 to TRBJ2-1; 11 bases fit TRBD2. J gave up 5 bases and V 1 base, and 7 bases lay outside the gene matches. Looked up from germline, CDR1 is LGHDT and CDR2 is YNNKEL (reference sequence). This CDR3 has 17 residues. The CDR3 nucleotides are TGTGCCAGCAGCCAAGTGGGGGGGACTAGCGGAAACAATGAGCAGTTCTTC. Translated: CASSQVGGTSGNNEQFF.

This clonotype was detected ten times or more. The chain uses TRBV12-3 or TRBV12-4 and TRBJ2-1; 9 bases line up with TRBD1. The trim removed 5 bases at V and 8 bases at J, leaving 7 bases unmatched. The CDR3 is 14 amino acids. DNA of the CDR3: TGTGCCAGCAGTCCAGGGGACAGGGCCCATGAGCAGTTCTTC. Its protein is CASSPGDRAHEQFF.

This clonotype was seen at least ten times. The genes are TRBV6-5 and TRBJ1-1, with unresolved D. CDR3 length: 13 residues. Germline V gene data show CDR1 as MNHEY and CDR2 as SVGAGI. V dropped 2 bases and J dropped 0 bases, with 4 bases sitting between them. CDR3 residues: CASSYGMNTEAFF. Written as DNA, the CDR3 is TGTGCCAGCAGTTACGGGATGAACACTGAAGCTTTCTTT.

In its sample, this clonotype was seen many times. The V and J genes are TRBV5-1 and TRBJ2-7; TRBD2 is a possible D gene (5 bases). The V gene's germline CDR1 is SGHRS and CDR2 YFSETQ. With 3 bases removed from V and 3 bases from J, the gap between germline ends came to 13 bases. The CDR3 has 14 amino acids. DNA for the CDR3: TGCGCCAGCAGCTCTCAATCTGGACTCTACGAGCAGTACTTC. This sequence encodes CASSSQSGLYEQYF. Using reference TRBV5-1 and TRBJ2-7 for the parts outside the CDR3, the full variable domain is KAGVTQTPRYLIKTRGQQVTLSCSPISGHRSVSWYQQTPGQGLQFLFEYFSETQRNKGNFPGRFSGRQFSNSRSEMNVSTLELGDSALYLCASSSQSGLYEQYFGPGTRLTVT.